This T cell receptor (beta chain) was captured in a study of T cells in narcolepsy. Study background: Healthy controls were enrolled alongside patients with narcolepsy type 1 or type 2.

The repertoire was sequenced with immunoSEQ multiplex PCR; TCRdb's copy has only in-frame clones and lacks some. The sample yields 7,700 or so clones, over 60% seen once. About this clone: Its antigen is as yet unknown.

Germline V CDR1 and CDR2: SGDLS, YYNGEE. Germline trimming cut 0 bases from V and 0 bases from J; bases unmatched to any gene: 4. The CDR3 contains 16 residues. General study findings and limits: Comparing one patient's CSF and blood CD4+ clonotypes highlighted HCRT- and TRIB2-specific autoreactive clonotypes. Autoreactive clonotypes reportedly recurred in blood of same and different patients, not controls.

The source material was CD45RA- memory CD8+ T cells from PBMCs. This chain joins TRBV9 and TRBJ2-3, with TRBD1 matching over 7 bases. This receptor was identified in a human donor with narcolepsy. The CDR3 is CASSVGQGESTDTQYF. The CDR3 DNA follows: TGTGCCAGCAGCGTAGGGCAGGGGGAAAGCACAGATACGCAGTATTTT.